The source of this T cell receptor (beta chain) is a study of Graves' ophthalmopathy and Graves' hyperthyroidism. Whole-study context: The stable label applied to hyperthyroidism with no ophthalmopathy within 18 months of follow-up. The study, taken as a whole, reports: Distinction of ophthalmopathy from stable hyperthyroidism by a 13-signature model reached approximately 89% sensitivity and 75% to 84% specificity. Detected in blood as well were most expanded thyroid clonotypes with frequency above 0.001.

CDR1 and CDR2 from the germline V gene are DFQATT and SNEGSKA (reference sequence). Trimming pared 3 bases from V and 10 bases from J, leaving 18 bases between. This CDR3 region has 13 residues. Other autoimmune diseases, uncontrolled infections, pregnancy or lactation led to the exclusion of patients. This clonotype was picked up many times. Its cognate antigen is unknown. TCR beta CDR3 regions were amplified from RNA transcripts. HTBI primers were employed in first-round RT-PCR, then a second-round multiplex PCR followed. In TCRdb, the multiplex PCR reads were re-called with MiXCR into one record per CDR3 protein. This sample has over a million distinct CDR3 sequences; 35% to 45% occur once, and the top ten carry over 8.5%.

The sequenced sample was peripheral blood or thyroid tissue (not recorded which). This sequence was found in an adult man with Graves' hyperthyroidism. J is TRBJ2-5 and V is TRBV20-1; D gene uncertain. The CDR3 region has the DNA TGCAGTGCTAGGGTCGCCTCCCAAGGCGGCCAGTACTTC. Amino acids: CSARVASQGGQYF.